What follows are 26 T cell receptor beta chains derived from one specimen sequenced in a study of blood T cell repertoires in COVID-19. Measured with immunoSEQ multiplex PCR; TCRdb has only the in-frame clones, and not every one. The sample contains under 100,000 clones, roughly 80% of which appear only once. Sequencing used peripheral blood. The receptors shown here come from a man older than 75 with active or convalescent COVID-19.

The chain combines TRBV7-8 with TRBJ2-7, with 11 positions matching TRBD1. The length of the CDR3 is 15 residues. Germline trimming cut 3 bases from V and 2 bases from J; bases unmatched to any gene: 3. Looked up from germline, CDR1 is SGHVS and CDR2 is FQNEAQ. CDR3 amino acids: CASSLGQGVTYEQYF. The CDR3 DNA reads TGTGCCAGCAGCTTGGGACAGGGGGTCACCTACGAGCAGTACTTC.

This chain connects TRBV7-2 to TRBJ1-2; the D is unclear. The CDR3 is 15 amino acids. V shed 5 bases and J shed 0 bases, with 13 bases lying between them. Germline CDR1 and CDR2: SGHTA and FQGNSA. CDR3 in DNA: TGTGCCAGCAGCCCAGCGGTGAGGTCTAACTATGGCTACACCTTC. This encodes CASSPAVRSNYGYTF.

J is TRBJ1-4 and V is TRBV7-2, with a weak D call TRBD1 (6 bases). Germline V gives CDR1 SGHTA, CDR2 FQGNSA. V was shortened by 5 bases and J by 5 bases, with 21 bases between the two germline ends. The CDR3 has 17 residues. The CDR3 nucleotides are TGTGCCAGCAGCCCGACCCTGGGGGGGGCGCTGAATGAAAAACTGTTTTTT. Translated: CASSPTLGGALNEKLFF.

V gene TRBV13 combines with J gene TRBJ2-6; a weak D match, TRBD2 (5 bases). Germline CDR1 PRHDT, CDR2 FYEKMQ (reference sequence). The CDR3 totals 14 residues. V lost 5 bases, J lost 3 bases, and 8 bases lay in between. CDR3 in DNA: TGTGCCAGCAGCCGGGAAATTGGGGCCAACGTCCTGACTTTC. This translates into CASSREIGANVLTF.

The V and J genes are TRBV10-2 and TRBJ1-5; 7 bases map to TRBD1. Germline trimming cut 7 bases from V and 4 bases from J; bases unmatched to any gene: 1. CDR3 size: 12 residues. Germline assignment: CDR1 WSHSY and CDR2 SAAADI. CDR3 DNA sequence: TGCGCCAGCAAGGGGGCGAATCAGCCCCAGCATTTT. Its translation is CASKGANQPQHF.

The chain uses TRBV29-1 and TRBJ2-3; TRBD1 is a possible D gene (5 bases). Deletions cut 5 bases from V and 1 base from J, with 16 bases between. CDR1 SQVTM and CDR2 ANQGSEA come from the germline V gene. The CDR3 runs to 15 residues. As DNA, the CDR3 is TGCAGCGTTCCCCATAGGGGTTTGGGCACAGATACGCAGTATTTT. Protein: CSVPHRGLGTDTQYF.

This clone was counted a single time. This sequence joins TRBV18 and TRBJ2-3; the D is unclear. The CDR3 loop spans 15 amino acids. Trimming removed 5 bases from V and 0 bases from J, with 12 bases in between. From germline, CDR1 is KGHSH and CDR2 LQKENI. The CDR3 DNA sequence: TGTGCCAGCTCATCACAGCAATCTAGCACAGATACGCAGTATTTT. It specifies CASSSQQSSTDTQYF.

The DNA for the CDR3 is TGCGCCAGCAGCCTGGACAGGGCTAATTCACCCCTCCACTTT. Its protein is CASSLDRANSPLHF. The V and J genes are TRBV4-1 and TRBJ1-6, with 8 nucleotides matching TRBD1. V trimming: 4 bases; J trimming: 6 bases; junction bases outside the gene matches: 2. This CDR3 region has 14 residues. Germline CDR1 reads MGHRA; CDR2 reads YSYEKL.

The V gene is TRBV7-8, the J gene TRBJ2-3; D possibly corresponds to TRBD2 (7 bases). V was pared by 5 bases and J by 9 bases, with 21 bases between. The CDR3 is 15 amino acids. From germline, CDR1 is SGHVS and CDR2 FQNEAQ. CDR3: CASSPRAGAGETQYF. The CDR3, as DNA: TGTGCCAGCAGCCCTAGGGCGGGGGCCGGTGAAACGCAGTATTTT.

The chain recombines TRBV5-1 with TRBJ2-7, with TRBD1 matching 8 bases. Germline V lookup: CDR1 SGHRS, CDR2 YFSETQ. V shed 2 bases, J shed 0 bases, and the junction held 4 bases outside the gene matches. The CDR3 length is 15 residues. The CDR3 here is CASSFRTGPSYEQYF. The DNA for the CDR3 is TGCGCCAGCAGCTTCAGGACAGGGCCCTCCTACGAGCAGTACTTC. Based on the CDR3 plus reference TRBV5-1 and TRBJ2-7, the full variable domain is KAGVTQTPRYLIKTRGQQVTLSCSPISGHRSVSWYQQTPGQGLQFLFEYFSETQRNKGNFPGRFSGRQFSNSRSEMNVSTLELGDSALYLCASSFRTGPSYEQYFGPGTRLTVT.

The J gene is TRBJ2-2, the V gene TRBV5-6; 11 bases fit TRBD2. Germline V gives CDR1 SGHDT, CDR2 YYEEEE. The CDR3 covers 16 residues. J gave up 4 bases and V 6 bases, and 8 bases lay outside the gene matches. CDR3 DNA: TGTGCCAGCACCTTCCTAGCGGGGGGCCTCACCGGGGAGCTGTTTTTT. Translation: CASTFLAGGLTGELFF.

V is TRBV30 and J is TRBJ1-5; D may be TRBD1 (6 bases). In germline, CDR1 is GTSNPN, CDR2 SVGIG (reference sequence). The CDR3 is 13 residues long. V lost 2 bases and J 4 bases, leaving 9 bases between the germline ends. For the CDR3, the DNA is TGTGCCTGGAGTCAGGGGCCAAATCAGCCCCAGCATTTT. Protein sequence: CAWSQGPNQPQHF.

This clone was counted a single time. The chain links TRBV13 to TRBJ2-1; 7 bases are a match to TRBD1. Losses at the gene ends were 3 bases for V and 7 bases for J; bases not matched to a gene: 3. Per germline, CDR1 PRHDT and CDR2 FYEKMQ (reference sequence). This CDR3 has 13 residues. The CDR3 coding sequence is TGTGCCAGCAGCTTGGGACAGCAAAATGAGCAGTTCTTC. Encoded protein: CASSLGQQNEQFF.

The rearrangement joins TRBV5-6 to TRBJ1-5, with D uncertain. This CDR3 has 16 amino acids. Deletions cut 0 bases from V and 1 base from J, with 11 bases between. Germline V gene data show CDR1 as SGHDT and CDR2 as YYEEEE. This chain's CDR3 is CASSLGWQSSNQPQHF. In DNA, the CDR3 is TGTGCCAGCAGCTTGGGTTGGCAGTCGAGCAATCAGCCCCAGCATTTT.

The V call is TRBV6-2 or TRBV6-3, the J call TRBJ2-2; 8 bases map to TRBD2. Looked up from germline, CDR1 is MNHEY and CDR2 is SVGEGT. The V and J ends lost 5 bases and 0 bases, in that order; junction bases with no gene match: 2. The CDR3 extends over 15 amino acids. The DNA of the CDR3 is TGTGCCAGCAGTGACGGGGGGGCGAACACCGGGGAGCTGTTTTTT. Translated: CASSDGGANTGELFF.

Here the CDR3 reads CASTSGGALRGDTQYF. CDR3 bases: TGTGCCAGCACTAGCGGGGGGGCCCTACGGGGAGATACGCAGTATTTT. The gene calls are TRBV5-4 and TRBJ2-3, with 12 positions matching TRBD2. Germline values: CDR1 SGHNT, CDR2 YYREEE (reference sequence). The trim removed 6 bases at V and 5 bases at J, leaving 10 bases unmatched. The CDR3 runs to 16 residues.

The rearrangement uses TRBV14 and TRBJ1-3, with TRBD1 as a possible D gene (6 bases). Per germline, CDR1 SGHDN and CDR2 FVKESK. This CDR3 spans 16 amino acids. V gave up 5 bases and J gave up 2 bases, with 16 bases separating them. This CDR3 is CASSKGRRDTGNTIYF. The DNA for the CDR3 is TGTGCCAGCAGCAAGGGGCGCAGGGACACTGGAAACACCATATATTTT.

The chain joins TRBV10-3 to TRBJ1-1; D uncertain. This CDR3 has 13 residues. The V and J ends lost 10 bases and 0 bases respectively, with 12 bases between them. Germline V gives CDR1 ENHRY, CDR2 SYGVKD. The CDR3 loop is CATLLSMNTEAFF. As DNA, the CDR3 is TGTGCCACGCTCCTCAGTATGAACACTGAAGCTTTCTTT.

The chain has TRBV3-1 (or the pseudogene TRBV3-2) and TRBJ2-7; 7 nucleotides line up with TRBD1. Germline-derived CDR1 and CDR2 are LGHDT and YNNKEL (reference sequence). The CDR3 totals 15 residues. With 2 bases clipped from V and 2 bases from J, the junction kept 6 bases outside the gene matches. The CDR3 spells CASSQYRDSAYEQYF. The CDR3 nucleotides are TGTGCCAGCAGCCAATACCGGGACAGTGCCTACGAGCAGTACTTC.

The chain employs TRBV7-8 and TRBJ1-5; D is perhaps TRBD1 (5 bases). This CDR3 comprises 15 residues. The germline V and J ends were trimmed by 5 bases and 15 bases, with 26 bases remaining between them. Germline lookup yields CDR1 SGHVS and CDR2 FQNEAQ. The CDR3 region has the DNA TGTGCCAGCAGCCCCGGGAGTGCCGGGACGCCTGGTCGGCATTTT. This translates into CASSPGSAGTPGRHF.

The chain has TRBV5-1 and TRBJ1-3; 7 bases line up with TRBD1. Germline loops: CDR1 SGHRS, CDR2 YFSETQ. There are 18 residues in the CDR3. With V trimmed by 0 bases and J by 1 base, 10 bases remained unmatched. This CDR3 reads CASSLVAGGIGSGNTIYF. The CDR3 DNA sequence: TGCGCCAGCAGCTTGGTCGCAGGGGGGATAGGATCTGGAAACACCATATATTTT.

The rearrangement uses TRBV5-5 and TRBJ1-3, with D perhaps matching TRBD1 (6 bases). In germline, CDR1 is SGHKS, CDR2 YYEKEE (reference sequence). The CDR3 has 17 residues. V dropped 0 bases and J dropped 0 bases, with 13 bases sitting between them. The CDR3: CASSLALQGPSGNTIYF. The CDR3 nucleotides read TGTGCCAGCAGCTTGGCGCTACAGGGCCCCTCTGGAAACACCATATATTTT.

The chain combines TRBV19 with TRBJ2-2; the D gene is possibly TRBD1 (5 bases). With 6 bases removed from V and 3 bases from J, the gap between germline ends came to 14 bases. The CDR3 consists of 15 residues. In germline, CDR1 is LNHDA, CDR2 SQIVND (reference sequence). DNA of the CDR3: TGTGCCAGTAGCAGGGCCATTGGGGACACCGGGGAGCTGTTTTTT. It is translated as CASSRAIGDTGELFF.

This chain connects TRBV10-3 to TRBJ2-3, with D maybe TRBD2 (6 bases). The V gene lost 3 bases and the J gene lost 0 bases, with 10 bases spanning the gap. The CDR3 has 15 amino acids. CDR1 is ENHRY, CDR2 SYGVKD, per germline. CDR3 protein: CAISDYGTSTDTQYF. The CDR3, as DNA: TGTGCCATCAGTGACTACGGGACTAGCACAGATACGCAGTATTTT.

The V gene is TRBV29-1, the J gene TRBJ2-2, with D perhaps matching TRBD1 (6 bases). Germline loops: CDR1 SQVTM, CDR2 ANQGSEA. Trimming stripped 8 bases from V and 1 base from J, with 14 bases between. This CDR3 is 14 amino acids long. The CDR3 bases are TGCAGCTGTAAGGGGGACGTGAACACCGGGGAGCTGTTTTTT. Its translation is CSCKGDVNTGELFF.

The chain has TRBV25-1 and TRBJ2-2; TRBD1 is a possible D gene (6 bases). This CDR3 region has 15 residues. Trimming took off 9 bases at V and 0 bases at J, with 14 bases between the two ends. Germline V gene data show CDR1 as MGHDK and CDR2 as SYGVNS. CDR3 sequence: CASPLGQPNTGELFF. DNA of the CDR3: TGTGCCAGTCCCCTCGGACAGCCGAACACCGGGGAGCTGTTTTTT.